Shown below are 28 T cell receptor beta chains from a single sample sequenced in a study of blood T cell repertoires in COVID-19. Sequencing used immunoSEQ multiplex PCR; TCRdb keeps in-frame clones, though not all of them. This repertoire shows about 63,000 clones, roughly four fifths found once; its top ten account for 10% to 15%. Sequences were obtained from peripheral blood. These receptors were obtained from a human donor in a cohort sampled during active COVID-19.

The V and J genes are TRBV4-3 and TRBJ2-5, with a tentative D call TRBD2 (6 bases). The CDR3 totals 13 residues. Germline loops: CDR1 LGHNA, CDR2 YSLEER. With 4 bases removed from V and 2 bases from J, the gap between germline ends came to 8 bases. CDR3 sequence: CASSLGTQETQYF. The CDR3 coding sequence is TGCGCCAGCAGCCTCGGGACTCAAGAGACCCAGTACTTC.

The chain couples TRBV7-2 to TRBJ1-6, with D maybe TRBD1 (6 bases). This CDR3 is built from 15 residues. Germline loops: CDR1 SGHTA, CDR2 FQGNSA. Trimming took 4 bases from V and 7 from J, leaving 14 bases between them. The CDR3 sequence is CASSSTKGQNSPLHF. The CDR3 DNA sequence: TGTGCCAGCAGCTCGACGAAAGGACAGAATTCACCCCTCCACTTT.

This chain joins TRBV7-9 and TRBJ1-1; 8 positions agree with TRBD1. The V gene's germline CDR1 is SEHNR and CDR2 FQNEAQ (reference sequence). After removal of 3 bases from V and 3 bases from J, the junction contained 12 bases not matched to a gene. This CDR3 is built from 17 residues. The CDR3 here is CASSFISGGDWHTEAFF. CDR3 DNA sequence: TGTGCCAGCAGCTTCATCTCAGGGGGCGATTGGCACACTGAAGCTTTCTTT.

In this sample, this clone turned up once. The CDR3 loop reads CASRTGAGGRYEQYF. DNA for the CDR3: TGTGCCAGCCGTACGGGAGCGGGGGGCCGCTACGAGCAGTACTTC. This chain joins TRBV6-6 and TRBJ2-7, with 9 bases aligning to TRBD2. The V and J ends lost 8 bases and 3 bases, in that order; junction bases with no gene match: 11. The length of the CDR3 is 15 residues. CDR1 and CDR2 (germline): MNHNY, SVGAGI (reference sequence).

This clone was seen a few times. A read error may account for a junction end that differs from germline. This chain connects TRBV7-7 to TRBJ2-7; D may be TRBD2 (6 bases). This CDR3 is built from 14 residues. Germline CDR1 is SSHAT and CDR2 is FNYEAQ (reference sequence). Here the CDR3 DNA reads TGTGCTAGCAGCTTAGCTAAGGAGGGCTACGAGCAGTACTTC. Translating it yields CASSLAKEGYEQYF.

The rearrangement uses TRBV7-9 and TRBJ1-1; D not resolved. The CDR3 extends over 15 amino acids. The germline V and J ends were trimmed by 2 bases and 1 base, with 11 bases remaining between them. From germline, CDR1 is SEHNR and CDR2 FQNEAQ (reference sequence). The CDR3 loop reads CASSLHSSGNTEAFF. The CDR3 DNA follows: TGTGCCAGCAGCTTACATTCGTCAGGGAACACTGAAGCTTTCTTT.

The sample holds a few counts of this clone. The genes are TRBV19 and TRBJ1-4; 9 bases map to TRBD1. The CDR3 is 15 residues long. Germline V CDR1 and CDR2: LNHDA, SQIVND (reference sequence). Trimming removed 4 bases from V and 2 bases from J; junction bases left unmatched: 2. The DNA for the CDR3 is TGTGCCAGTAGTACCGGACAGGGGACTAATGAAAAACTGTTTTTT. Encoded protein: CASSTGQGTNEKLFF.

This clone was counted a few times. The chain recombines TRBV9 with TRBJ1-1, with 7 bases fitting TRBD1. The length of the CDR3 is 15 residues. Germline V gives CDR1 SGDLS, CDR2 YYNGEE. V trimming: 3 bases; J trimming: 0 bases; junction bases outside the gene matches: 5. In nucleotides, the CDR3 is TGTGCCAGCAGCGCCCAGACAGGGCTGAACACTGAAGCTTTCTTT. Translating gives CASSAQTGLNTEAFF.

The CDR3 DNA follows: TGTGCCAGCAGCGAGAGCGGGGGTCAGCCCCAGCATTTT. Protein: CASSESGGQPQHF. J is TRBJ1-5 and V is TRBV7-2; a possible D gene is TRBD1 (5 bases). Trimming pared 5 bases from V and 6 bases from J, leaving 11 bases between. The CDR3 spans 13 residues. CDR1 is SGHTA, CDR2 FQGNSA, per germline. The full variable domain, with the rest looked up from reference TRBV7-2 and TRBJ1-5, is GAGVSQSPSNKVTEKGKDVELRCDPISGHTALYWYRQSLGQGLEFLIYFQGNSAPDKSGLPSDRFSAERTGGSVSTLTIQRTQQEDSAVYLCASSESGGQPQHFGDGTRLSIL.

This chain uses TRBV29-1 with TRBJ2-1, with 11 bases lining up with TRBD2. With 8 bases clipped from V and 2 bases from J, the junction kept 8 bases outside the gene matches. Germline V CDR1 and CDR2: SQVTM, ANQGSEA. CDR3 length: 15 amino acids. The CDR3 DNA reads TGCAGCCCGAAGAAACTAGCGGGGGCCTACAATGAGCAGTTCTTC. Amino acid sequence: CSPKKLAGAYNEQFF.

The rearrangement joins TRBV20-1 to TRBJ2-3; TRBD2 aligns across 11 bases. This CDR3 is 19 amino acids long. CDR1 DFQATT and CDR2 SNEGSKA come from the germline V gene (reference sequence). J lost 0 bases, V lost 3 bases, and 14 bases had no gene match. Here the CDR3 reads CSASDPSGGTLTSTDTQYF. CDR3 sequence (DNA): TGCAGTGCTAGTGACCCTAGCGGGGGGACTCTAACAAGCACAGATACGCAGTATTTT.

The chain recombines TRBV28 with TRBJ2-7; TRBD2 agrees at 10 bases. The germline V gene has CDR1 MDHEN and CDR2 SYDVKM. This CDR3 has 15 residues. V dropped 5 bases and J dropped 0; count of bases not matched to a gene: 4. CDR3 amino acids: CASSQSSGSSYEQYF. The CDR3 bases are TGTGCCAGCAGTCAGTCTAGCGGGAGCTCCTACGAGCAGTACTTC.

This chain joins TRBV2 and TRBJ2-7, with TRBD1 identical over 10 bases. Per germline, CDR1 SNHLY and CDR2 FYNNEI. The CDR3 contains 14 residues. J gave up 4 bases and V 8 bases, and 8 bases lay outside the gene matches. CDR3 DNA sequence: TGTGCCAGCGCCTGGGACAGGGGCTCTTACGAGCAGTACTTC. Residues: CASAWDRGSYEQYF.

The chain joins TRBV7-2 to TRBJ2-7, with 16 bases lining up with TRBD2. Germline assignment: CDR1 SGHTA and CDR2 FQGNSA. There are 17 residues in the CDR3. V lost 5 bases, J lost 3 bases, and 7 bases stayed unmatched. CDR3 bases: TGTGCCAGCAGCCCGGGACTAGCGGGAGGGCCAGGCTACGAGCAGTACTTC. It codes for CASSPGLAGGPGYEQYF.

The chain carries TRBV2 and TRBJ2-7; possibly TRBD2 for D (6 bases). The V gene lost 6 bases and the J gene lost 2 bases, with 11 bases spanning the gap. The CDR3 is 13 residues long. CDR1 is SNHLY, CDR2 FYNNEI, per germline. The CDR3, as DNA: TGTGCCAGCAGGGACGGACTAACCTACGAGCAGTACTTC. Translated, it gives CASRDGLTYEQYF.

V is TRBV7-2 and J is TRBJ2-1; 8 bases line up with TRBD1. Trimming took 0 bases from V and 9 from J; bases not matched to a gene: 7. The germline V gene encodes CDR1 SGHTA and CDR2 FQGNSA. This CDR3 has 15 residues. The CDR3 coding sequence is TGTGCCAGCAGCTTAGCGCTAGGACAGGGCGGTGAGCAGTTCTTC. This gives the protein CASSLALGQGGEQFF.

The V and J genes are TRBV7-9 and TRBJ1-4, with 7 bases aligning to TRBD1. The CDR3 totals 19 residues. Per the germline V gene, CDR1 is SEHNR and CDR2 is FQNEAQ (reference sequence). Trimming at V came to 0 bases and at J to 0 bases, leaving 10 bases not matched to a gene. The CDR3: CASSLAGTAMDSTNEKLFF. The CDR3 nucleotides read TGTGCCAGCAGCTTAGCCGGGACAGCCATGGACTCAACTAATGAAAAACTGTTTTTT.

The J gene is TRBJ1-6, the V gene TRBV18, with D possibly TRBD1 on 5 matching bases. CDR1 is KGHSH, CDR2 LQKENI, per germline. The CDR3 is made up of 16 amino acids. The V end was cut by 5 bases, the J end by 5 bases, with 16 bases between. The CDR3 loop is CASSLDQGFHNSPLHF. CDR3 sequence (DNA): TGTGCCAGCTCATTGGATCAGGGTTTTCATAATTCACCCCTCCACTTT.

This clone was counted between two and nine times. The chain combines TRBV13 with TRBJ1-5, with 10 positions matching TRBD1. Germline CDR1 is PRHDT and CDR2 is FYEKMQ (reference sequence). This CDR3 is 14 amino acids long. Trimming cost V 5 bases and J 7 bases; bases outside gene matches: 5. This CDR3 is CASSVTGGRQPQHF. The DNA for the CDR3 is TGTGCCAGCAGCGTGACAGGGGGCAGGCAGCCCCAGCATTTT.

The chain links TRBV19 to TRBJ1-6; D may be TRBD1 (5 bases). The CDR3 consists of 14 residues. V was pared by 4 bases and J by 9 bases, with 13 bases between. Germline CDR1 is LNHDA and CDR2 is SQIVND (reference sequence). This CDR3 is CASSTQANGSPLHF. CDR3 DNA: TGTGCCAGTAGTACACAGGCTAATGGTTCACCCCTCCACTTT.

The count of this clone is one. CDR3 residues: CASSPGDGMEFF. The DNA of the CDR3 is TGTGCCAGCAGCCCCGGGGATGGTATGGAATTCTTC. V is TRBV25-1 and J is TRBJ2-1; TRBD2 might be the D (5 bases). This CDR3 comprises 12 residues. Per the germline V gene, CDR1 is MGHDK and CDR2 is SYGVNS. V was pared by 6 bases and J by 16 bases, with 19 bases between.

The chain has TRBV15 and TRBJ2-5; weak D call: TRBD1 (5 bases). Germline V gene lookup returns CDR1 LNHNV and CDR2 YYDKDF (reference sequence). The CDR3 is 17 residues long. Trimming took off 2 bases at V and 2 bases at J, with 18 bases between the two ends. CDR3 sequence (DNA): TGTGCCACCAGCAGAAAAAGGGGCATGGGTCCGCAAGAGACCCAGTACTTC. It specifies CATSRKRGMGPQETQYF.

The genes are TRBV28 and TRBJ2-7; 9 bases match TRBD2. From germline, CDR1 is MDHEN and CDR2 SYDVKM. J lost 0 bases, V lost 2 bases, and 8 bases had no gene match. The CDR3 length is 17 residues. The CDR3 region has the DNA TGTGCCAGCAGTTTAGTTGGGGGTAGCGGGAGCTCCTACGAGCAGTACTTC. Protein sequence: CASSLVGGSGSSYEQYF.

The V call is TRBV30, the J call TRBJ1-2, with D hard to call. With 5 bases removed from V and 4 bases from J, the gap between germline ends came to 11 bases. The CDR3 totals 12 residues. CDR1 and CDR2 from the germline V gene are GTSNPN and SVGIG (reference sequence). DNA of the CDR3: TGTGCCTGGTCCAGGATGGGCTATGGCTACACCTTC. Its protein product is CAWSRMGYGYTF.

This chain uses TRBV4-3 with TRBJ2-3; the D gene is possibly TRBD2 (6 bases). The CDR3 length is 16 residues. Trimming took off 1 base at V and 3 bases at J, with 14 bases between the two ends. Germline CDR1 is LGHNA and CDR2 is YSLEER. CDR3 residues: CASSQGSWGETDTQYF. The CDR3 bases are TGCGCCAGCAGCCAAGGCAGCTGGGGGGAGACAGATACGCAGTATTTT.

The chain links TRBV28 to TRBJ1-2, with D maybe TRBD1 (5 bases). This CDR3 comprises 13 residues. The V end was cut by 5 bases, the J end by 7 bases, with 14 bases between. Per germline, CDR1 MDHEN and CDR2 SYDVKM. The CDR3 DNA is TGTGCCAGCAGTGAACGGCTTAGGGGTGGCTACACCTTC. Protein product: CASSERLRGGYTF.

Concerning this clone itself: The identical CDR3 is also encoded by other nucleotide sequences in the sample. CDR3 sequence: CASSIAGAGLYGYTF. CDR3 coding DNA: TGTGCCAGTAGTATAGCAGGGGCCGGACTCTATGGCTACACCTTC. The rearrangement uses TRBV19 and TRBJ1-2, with D possibly TRBD1 on 6 matching bases. Trimming shortened V by 1 base and J by 4 bases, and 13 bases separated the two germline ends. Per the germline V gene, CDR1 is LNHDA and CDR2 is SQIVND (reference sequence). The CDR3 is made up of 15 amino acids.

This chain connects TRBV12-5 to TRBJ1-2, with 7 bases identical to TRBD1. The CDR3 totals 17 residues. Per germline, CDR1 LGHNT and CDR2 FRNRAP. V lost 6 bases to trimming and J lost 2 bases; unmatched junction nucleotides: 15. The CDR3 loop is CASGRDKLLQGNYGYTF. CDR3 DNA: TGTGCTAGTGGCCGCGACAAACTTCTACAGGGGAACTATGGCTACACCTTC. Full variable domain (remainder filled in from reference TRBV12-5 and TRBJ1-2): DARVTQTPRHKVTEMGQEVTMRCQPILGHNTVFWYRQTMMQGLELLAYFRNRAPLDDSGMPKDRFSAEMPDATLATLKIQPSEPRDSAVYFCASGRDKLLQGNYGYTFGSGTRLTVV.